This T cell receptor beta chain was documented in a study of post-analysis software for immune sequencing data. About this clonotype itself: Its antigen remains unknown.

Each TCR beta cDNA library carried unique molecular identifiers. TCRdb itself ran the PCR reads through MiXCR, one entry per CDR3 protein. In the table there are about 540,000 distinct CDR3 sequences, around 36% of which are singletons. The study, taken as a whole, reports: In patients, about 5 TRBV segments were more frequent than in controls, with TRBV5-6, TRBV5-1 and TRBV20-1 among them. Controls had significantly higher normalized Chao1 diversity than multiple sclerosis patients.

The germline gives CDR1 SGHRS, CDR2 YFSETQ. The CDR3 length is 13 residues. This sequence originates from a girl under 18 with multiple sclerosis. The sample consisted of blood. The genes are TRBV5-1 and TRBJ2-5; 9 nucleotides match TRBD1. The end of the DNA is better explained by TRBJ2-7, so the J call may be wrong. In nucleotides, the CDR3 is TGCGCCAGCAGCGAGGGACAGGGAAACGAGCAGTACTTC. It codes for CASSEGQGNEQYF.